These T cell receptor beta chains were read from a single sample in a study of blood T cell repertoires in COVID-19. Only in-frame clones appear in the TCRdb table, and some are missing; sequencing was by immunoSEQ multiplex PCR. The sample contains about 210,000 clones, about 85% of which appear only once. The sequencing input was peripheral blood. These receptors were taken from an elderly woman with COVID-19, enrolled during active disease. Both conserved end residues are trimmed from each CDR3. Each record gives: V gene, J gene, CDR3 protein.

>TRBV5-4|TRBJ1-1
ASSLGGTGRSEAF
>TRBV5-1|TRBJ2-5
ASSTGTGTGGWETQY
>TRBV2|TRBJ2-3
ASKEQGLSDTQY
>TRBV24-1|TRBJ2-6
ATSDGPAGANVLT
>TRBV5-4|TRBJ2-3
ASSLPSTDTQY
>TRBV24-1|TRBJ1-3
ATSDPRGSGNTIY
>TRBV7-8|TRBJ2-1
ASSGTGGYNEQF
>TRBV5-4|TRBJ2-5
ASSLPSGGPPSGETQY
>TRBV10-3|TRBJ1-1
ATAVTGTEAF
>TRBV6-5|TRBJ2-1
ASTPGGRYEQF
>TRBV30|TRBJ2-5
AWSGAGQETQY
>TRBV19|TRBJ1-5
ASSTPGGLGDRTQH
>TRBV28|TRBJ1-5
ASRPYGTSEQPQH
>TRBV25-1|TRBJ2-1
ASSGGGPLSSSYNEQF
>TRBV7-2|TRBJ2-3
ASSTGVSTDTQY
>TRBV2|TRBJ2-1
ATDRHHDLEQF
>TRBV14|TRBJ1-1
ASSQGEGTEAF
>TRBV7-2|TRBJ2-5
ASSLGSERRETQY
>TRBV5-4|TRBJ2-5
ASSLVTSGVETQY
>TRBV7-2|TRBJ2-7
ASSLDRGTLYEQY
>TRBV28|TRBJ2-6
ASRPTGQSGANVLT
>TRBV6-5|TRBJ1-5
ASRPPGGGQPQH
>TRBV9|TRBJ2-3
ASSAGGTTDTQY
>TRBV5-6|TRBJ2-5
ASSLVAGGRFGETQY
>TRBV11-2|TRBJ2-5
ASRWTSGGAETQY
>TRBV5-1|TRBJ1-3
ASSLGTFSSGNTIY
>TRBV30|TRBJ2-1
AWSVKFGPNYNEQF
>TRBV5-1|TRBJ1-6
ASSSRTGGDSPLH
>TRBV5-5|TRBJ1-3
ASSLAGQNKGNTIY
>TRBV10-1|TRBJ2-6
ASSQGSGANVLT
>TRBV15|TRBJ1-3
ATSRDGQSGNTIY
>TRBV7-9|TRBJ1-2
ASSLVGRGGRDGYT
>TRBV14|TRBJ2-1
ASSQVGTALLLYNEQF
>TRBV30|TRBJ1-6
AWSVDRSKNSPLH
>TRBV5-4|TRBJ2-5
ASSYGQRQETQY
>TRBV11-2|TRBJ2-5
ASRTDGGAGETQY
>TRBV6-6|TRBJ1-2
ASSSGQGLGGYT
>TRBV5-6|TRBJ1-4
ASSPQGQSSTNEKLF
>TRBV2|TRBJ2-1
ASRFGQGGYNEQF
>TRBV30|TRBJ2-2
AWSKAGSNTGELF
>TRBV6-4|TRBJ2-1
ASSPGLGGRGEQF
>TRBV6-4|TRBJ1-6
AIPGQGITYNSPLH
>TRBV7-9|TRBJ2-1
ASSSIQGLFRNEQF
>TRBV25-1|TRBJ2-1
ASTGTPYNEQF
>TRBV9|TRBJ2-3
ASSVTASADTQY
>TRBV15|TRBJ1-1
ATSRPRGAQVEAF
>TRBV7-9|TRBJ2-7
ASSLQGYEQY
>TRBV5-6|TRBJ1-5
ASSAGQGSSNQPQH
>TRBV2|TRBJ2-2
ASRTGTGELF